This T cell receptor beta chain is from a study of blood T cell repertoires in COVID-19 (dated by TCRdb to about 2020). Regarding the complete study: Collaborator samples came from the United States, Italy and Spain and covered acute and convalescent phases of COVID-19. The prospective study material was composed of cDNA or gDNA derived from T cells, B-cell-depleted T cells, or PBMCs. Subjects who had been exposed to COVID-19, were actively infected with it, or had recovered from it provided the deeply sampled blood TCRbeta repertoires that made up the dataset. The repertoires were released in a freely available public database meant as a resource for research on the immune response to SARS-CoV-2. The samples were drawn from the first 160 participants of the ongoing ImmuneRACE study and from some 1,300 subjects provided by 6 global collaborators. The sample metadata nearly always contained a de-identified subject ID, COVID-19 status, age in years and sex. Where available, HLA class I and class II types were obtained from metadata supplied by the sample provider rather than from assay-based typing.

Comments on this clone: The antigen it binds to is not known. One base away there is no much larger clone; base qualities are not given.

One collaborating source in Seattle enrolled patients while the patients were actively infected and followed the patients over time throughout the course of disease. The collaborating institutions used their own protocols to collect whole blood in K2EDTA tubes. For TCRbeta analysis, collaborators shipped samples in one of three forms: frozen whole blood, isolated PBMCs, or DNA extracted from either of those sample types. Here is what the overall study found, with its caveats: How much clinical and demographic metadata was included differed by source and by participant, and the metadata was provided uncurated.

TCRbeta CDR3 regions were amplified from genomic DNA using the immunoSEQ Assay, a bias-controlled multiplex PCR. The source study handled its data this way. Nucleated cell counts per sample were estimated from amplification of reference gene primers within the assay. To quantify the absolute abundance of each unique TCRbeta CDR3 rearrangement, sequence reads were collapsed and filtered. For each sample, productive Simpson clonality was calculated as the square root of Simpson's diversity index across productive rearrangements. The clones in this table, taken by TCRdb from immuneACCESS, are in-frame only. Not every clone is retained; where verified, under half of the shortfall comes from an unresolved V gene, and the cause of the rest is unknown. V and J calls and clone size are copied from that table; D and trimming were computed from the DNA. The sample table lists just over 60,000 clones, around 83% of them with a count of one. The ten largest clones add up to approximately 20% of the sample.

Sequencing was carried out using peripheral blood. The clonotype comes from a young man with COVID-19, enrolled during active disease.

Here the CDR3 is given as CASSLPGGRSLYDGQYF. The DNA sequence follows: TGTGCCAGCAGCCTTCCCGGGGGACGGTCCCTTTATGACGGGCAGTACTTC. The chain is assembled from TRBV11-3 and TRBJ2-7; a tentative D call is TRBD2 (6 bases match). The CDR1 and CDR2 encoded by the germline V gene are SGHNT and YENEEA. The V and J ends are trimmed by 5 bases and 9 bases, leaving 29 bases between them. The CDR3 numbers 17 residues from cysteine through phenylalanine. Only the CDR3 part of the read is kept: 51 bases, read in frame from the first base.